The table lists the clone carrying this TCR beta chain with a count of one. The data were taken from a study of shared clonotypes between healthy human individuals. Sequencing used immunoSEQ multiplex PCR; TCRdb keeps in-frame clones, though not all of them. The sample records about 480,000 clones, around 79% being singletons. The length of the CDR3 is 15 residues. CDR1 and CDR2 (germline): KGHSH, LQKENI. Trimming at V came to 2 bases and at J to 13 bases, leaving 9 bases not matched to a gene. The TCR was taken from a woman between 40 and 55 years old in good health. Some clones in this sample may be carry-over from other donors' samples. Sequencing was performed on PBMCs. V and J are TRBV18 and TRBJ2-1, with TRBD2 matching 12 bases. The CDR3 loop is CASSPRTSGTRRQFF. The CDR3 DNA sequence: TGTGCCAGCTCACCAAGGACTAGCGGGACCCGTCGTCAGTTCTTC.